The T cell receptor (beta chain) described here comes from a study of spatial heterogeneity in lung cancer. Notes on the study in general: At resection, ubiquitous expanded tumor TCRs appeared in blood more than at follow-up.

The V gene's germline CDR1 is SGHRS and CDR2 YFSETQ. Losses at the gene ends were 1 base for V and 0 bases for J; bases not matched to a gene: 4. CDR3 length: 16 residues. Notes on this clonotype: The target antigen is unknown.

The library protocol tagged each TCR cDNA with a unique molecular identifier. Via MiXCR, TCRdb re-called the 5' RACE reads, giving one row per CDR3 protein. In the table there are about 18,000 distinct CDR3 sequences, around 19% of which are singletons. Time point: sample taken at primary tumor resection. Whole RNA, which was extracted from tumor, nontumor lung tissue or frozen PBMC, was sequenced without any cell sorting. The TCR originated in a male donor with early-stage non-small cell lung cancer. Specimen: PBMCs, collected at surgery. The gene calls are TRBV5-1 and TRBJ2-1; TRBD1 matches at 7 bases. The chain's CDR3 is CASSLSGQSSYNEQFF. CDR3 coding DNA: TGCGCCAGCAGCTTGTCGGGACAGAGCTCCTACAATGAGCAGTTCTTC.